This paragraph covers one TCR beta chain sequence. This clone's antigen is unknown. The record has no base qualities; no much larger clone is one base away. Per the germline V gene, KGHSH is the CDR1 and LQKENI is the CDR2. Including cysteine and phenylalanine, the CDR3 has 14 amino acids. Only CDR3 DNA is held: 42 bases, read in frame from base 1. Trimming takes 6 bases from V and 4 bases from J, and the germline ends sit 13 bases apart. The sample is drawn from a study of T cell responses to AZD1222 COVID-19 vaccine (dated by TCRdb to about 2021). Context from the whole study: TCR sequencing covered approximately 230 trial participants: approximately 200 given two doses of AZD1222 and approximately 26 given two doses of MenACWY control vaccine. Enrollment into the trials was organized by age into subgroups of 18-55, 56-69 and 70-plus years, and those subgroups contained approximately 150, 30 and 60 TCR-sequenced participants, respectively. What the study reported, not specific to this receptor: After two AZD1222 doses, both the breadth and the depth of spike-specific TCRs were significantly higher than at day 0 and than in MenACWY recipients. Conclusions about previously exposed vaccinees were limited because only six AZD1222 recipients were SARS-CoV-2 seropositive at baseline. Reportedly, almost half of the unique spike-specific TCRs recognized epitopes lying outside the regions that are mutated in the B.1.351 and B.1.1.7 variants. The 56-69-year group was small, and its depth increase did not reach significance, likely because of low power. Because no day 14 peak-response samples were available, repertoires were characterized only after the peak T cell response. Most participants were white British and females outnumbered males, and the authors suggested that clonal diversity may have been underestimated. The vaccine-associated CD4 TCRs covered the entire spike protein, and the dominant responses fell in regions 160-218 and 743-854.

Per the publication, the time point label means: about 28 days (+/-7) after the second vaccine dose. AZD1222 recipients given second doses at about 4 weeks or at about 12 weeks were pooled, since spike-specific TCR depth and breadth were not found to differ between the two schedules. Vaccinee samples were obtained from the UK trials COV001 and COV002, which included a single-blind randomized controlled phase 2/3 trial of AZD1222 (ChAdOx1 nCoV-19) in healthy adults. For TCRbeta chain sequencing, PBMC samples from trial participants were taken at day 0 and at day 28 after the second dose. The CDR3 regions of human TCRbeta chains were analyzed by immunosequencing. Processing in the source paper ran as follows. Repertoire TCRs were checked for matches against a reference library of SARS-CoV-2-specific TCRs that had been generated using the MIRA antigen-specificity platform. Breadth was defined as the fraction of unique TCRs that were SARS-CoV-2-associated, and depth was defined as the fraction of total T cells that were SARS-CoV-2-associated. Each spike-specific TCR was assigned to its reactive spike region and to a CD4 or CD8 class using the MIRA data. Log10-transformed breadth and depth values were compared by one-way ANOVA with Sidak's multiple comparisons tests. TCRdb's version of the immuneACCESS table is confined to in-frame rearrangements and falls short of the full clone set. An unresolved V gene accounts for under half of the shortfall where checked; the remainder is of unknown origin. D and trimming were read from the DNA, whereas the V and J calls and clone size are those reported in that table. This sample gives tens of thousands of clones in total; 81% of them show up just once. 26% of the sample goes to the ten largest clones.

The material was peripheral blood, obtained 28 days after the second AZD1222 dose. The rearrangement joined TRBV18 to TRBJ1-3; there is no confident call for the D gene. This receptor was identified in an adult who received the AZD1222 COVID-19 vaccine. At the DNA level, the sequence is TGTGCCAGCTCCGCCGGAAGGGCGGGAAACACCATATATTTT. This translates into CASSAGRAGNTIYF.